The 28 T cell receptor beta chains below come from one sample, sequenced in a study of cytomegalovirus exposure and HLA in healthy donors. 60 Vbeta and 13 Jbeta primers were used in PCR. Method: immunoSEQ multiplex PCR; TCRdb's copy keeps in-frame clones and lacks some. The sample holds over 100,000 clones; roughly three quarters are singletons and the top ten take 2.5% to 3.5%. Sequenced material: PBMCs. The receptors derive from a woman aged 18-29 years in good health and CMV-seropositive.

CDR3 coding DNA: TGTGCCAGCAGCCAGGGTCCGTACAATCAGCCCCAGCATTTT. Translated: CASSQGPYNQPQHF. V and J are TRBV5-6 and TRBJ1-5, with a possible D match to TRBD1 (5 bases). V was cut by 4 bases and J by 3 bases, with 11 bases left in between. The germline CDR1 and CDR2 sequences are SGHDT and YYEEEE. This CDR3 has 14 amino acids.

CDR3 DNA: TGTGCCAGCAGCTTAGCGTCGGGCAGGGGGTGGGGGATGGACACTGAAGCTTTCTTT. This encodes CASSLASGRGWGMDTEAFF. V is TRBV7-6 and J is TRBJ1-1; 7 bases line up with TRBD1. Germline trimming cut 0 bases from V and 3 bases from J; bases unmatched to any gene: 16. This CDR3 region has 19 residues. CDR1 is SGHVS, CDR2 FNYEAQ, per germline.

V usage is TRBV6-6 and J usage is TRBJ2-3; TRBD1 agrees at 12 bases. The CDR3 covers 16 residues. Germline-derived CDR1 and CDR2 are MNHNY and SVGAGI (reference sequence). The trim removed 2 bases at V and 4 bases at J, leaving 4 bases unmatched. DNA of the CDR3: TGTGCCAGCAGTTACGGGGACAGGGGGCGCCCAGATACGCAGTATTTT. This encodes CASSYGDRGRPDTQYF.

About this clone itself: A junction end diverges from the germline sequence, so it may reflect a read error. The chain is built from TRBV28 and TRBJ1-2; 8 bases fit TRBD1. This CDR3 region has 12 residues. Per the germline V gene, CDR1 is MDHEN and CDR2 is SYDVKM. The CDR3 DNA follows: TGTGCCAGCAGTTTATACGGACAGGGCAGAGCCTTC. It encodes CASSLYGQGRAF.

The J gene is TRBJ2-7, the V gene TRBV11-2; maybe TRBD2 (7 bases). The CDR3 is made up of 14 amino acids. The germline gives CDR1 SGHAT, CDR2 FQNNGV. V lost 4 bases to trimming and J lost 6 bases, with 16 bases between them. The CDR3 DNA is TGTGCCAGCAGCTGGGATGCGGGGGCGGGCGAGCAGTACTTC. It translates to CASSWDAGAGEQYF.

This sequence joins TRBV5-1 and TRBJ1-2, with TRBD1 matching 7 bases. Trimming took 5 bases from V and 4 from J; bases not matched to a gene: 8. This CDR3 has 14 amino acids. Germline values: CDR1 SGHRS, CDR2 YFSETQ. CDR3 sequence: CASRRKGQFYGYTF. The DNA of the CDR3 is TGCGCCAGCAGGAGAAAGGGACAGTTCTATGGCTACACCTTC.

The CDR3 is CATQSQAGGSNEQFF. The DNA of the CDR3 is TGTGCCACCCAGTCTCAAGCGGGAGGAAGCAATGAGCAGTTCTTC. V and J are TRBV28 and TRBJ2-1, with 9 bases that match TRBD2. With 10 bases clipped from V and 6 bases from J, the junction kept 13 bases outside the gene matches. This CDR3 spans 15 amino acids. Germline CDR1 is MDHEN and CDR2 is SYDVKM.

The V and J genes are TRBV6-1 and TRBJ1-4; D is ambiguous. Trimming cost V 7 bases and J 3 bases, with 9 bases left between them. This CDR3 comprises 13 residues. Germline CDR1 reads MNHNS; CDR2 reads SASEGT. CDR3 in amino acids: CASIRSANEKLFF. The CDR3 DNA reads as TGTGCCAGCATCAGAAGCGCTAATGAAAAACTGTTTTTT.

The CDR3 nucleotides read TGTGCCAGCAGCAGACAGGAAAACTATGGCTACACCTTC. Its translation: CASSRQENYGYTF. This sequence joins TRBV6-1 and TRBJ1-2; the D gene is possibly TRBD1 (6 bases). The CDR3 runs 13 residues. V lost 6 bases and J 2 bases, leaving 10 bases between the germline ends. Per germline, CDR1 MNHNS and CDR2 SASEGT.

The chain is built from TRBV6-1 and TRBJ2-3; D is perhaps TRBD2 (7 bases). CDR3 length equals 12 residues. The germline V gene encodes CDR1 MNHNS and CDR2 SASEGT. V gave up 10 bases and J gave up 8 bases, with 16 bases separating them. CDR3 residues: CATQRGGGTQYF. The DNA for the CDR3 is TGTGCCACCCAGCGGGGAGGGGGTACGCAGTATTTT.

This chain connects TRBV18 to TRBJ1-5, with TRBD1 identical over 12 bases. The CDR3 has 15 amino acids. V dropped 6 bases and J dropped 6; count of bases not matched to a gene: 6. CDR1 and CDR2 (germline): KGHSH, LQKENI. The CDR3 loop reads CASSQGTGGVQPQHF. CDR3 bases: TGTGCCAGCTCCCAGGGGACAGGGGGCGTTCAGCCCCAGCATTTT.

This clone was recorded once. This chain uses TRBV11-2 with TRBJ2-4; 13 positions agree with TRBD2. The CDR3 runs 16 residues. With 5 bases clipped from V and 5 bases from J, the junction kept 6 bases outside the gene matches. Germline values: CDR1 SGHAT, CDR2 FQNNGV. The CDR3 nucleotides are TGTGCCAGCAGCAGGACTAGCGGGAGATGGGAAAACATTCAGTACTTC. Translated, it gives CASSRTSGRWENIQYF.

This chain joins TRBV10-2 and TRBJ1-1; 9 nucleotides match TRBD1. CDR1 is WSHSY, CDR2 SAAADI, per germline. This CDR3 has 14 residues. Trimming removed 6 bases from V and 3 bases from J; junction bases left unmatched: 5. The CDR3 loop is CASSRDREYTEAFF. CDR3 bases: TGCGCCAGCAGCAGGGACAGGGAGTACACTGAAGCTTTCTTT.

Here the CDR3 DNA reads TGTGCCAGCAGTGAGCGGTACTTGGGCAATCAGCCCCAGCATTTT. It specifies CASSERYLGNQPQHF. V gene TRBV2 combines with J gene TRBJ1-5, with D uncertain. Trimming shortened V by 3 bases and J by 2 bases, and 11 bases separated the two germline ends. The CDR3 has 15 residues. Germline V gene sequence: CDR1 SNHLY, CDR2 FYNNEI.

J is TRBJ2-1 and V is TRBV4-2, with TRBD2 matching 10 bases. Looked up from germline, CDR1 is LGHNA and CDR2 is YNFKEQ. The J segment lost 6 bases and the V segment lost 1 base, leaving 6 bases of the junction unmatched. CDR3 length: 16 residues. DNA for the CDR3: TGTGCCAGCAGCCAAGTATCGAGCGGGAGGGCCAATGAGCAGTTCTTC. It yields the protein CASSQVSSGRANEQFF.

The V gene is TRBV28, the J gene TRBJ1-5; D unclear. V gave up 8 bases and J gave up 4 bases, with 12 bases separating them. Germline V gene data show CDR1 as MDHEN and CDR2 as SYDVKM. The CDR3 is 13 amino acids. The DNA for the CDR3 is TGTGCCAGCTATCAGACAAGTAATCAGCCCCAGCATTTT. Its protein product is CASYQTSNQPQHF.

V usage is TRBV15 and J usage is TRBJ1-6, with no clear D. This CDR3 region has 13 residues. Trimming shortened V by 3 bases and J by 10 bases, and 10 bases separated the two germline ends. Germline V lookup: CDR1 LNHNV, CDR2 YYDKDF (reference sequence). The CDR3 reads CATSRLRESPLHF. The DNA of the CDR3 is TGTGCCACCAGCAGGCTACGGGAGTCACCCCTCCACTTT.

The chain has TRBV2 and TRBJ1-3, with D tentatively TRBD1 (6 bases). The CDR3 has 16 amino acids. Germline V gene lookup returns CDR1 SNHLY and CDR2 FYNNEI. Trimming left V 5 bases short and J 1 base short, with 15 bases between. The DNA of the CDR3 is TGTGCCAGCAGTCGCGGACAGCCCCGATCTGGAAACACCATATATTTT. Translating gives CASSRGQPRSGNTIYF.

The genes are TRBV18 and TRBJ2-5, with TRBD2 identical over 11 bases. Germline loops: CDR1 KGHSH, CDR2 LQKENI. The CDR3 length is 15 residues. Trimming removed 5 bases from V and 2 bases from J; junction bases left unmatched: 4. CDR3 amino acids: CASSIAGGNQETQYF. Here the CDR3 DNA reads TGTGCCAGCTCAATAGCGGGAGGGAATCAAGAGACCCAGTACTTC.

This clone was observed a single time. The CDR3 sequence is CASSRSFDSSGANVLTF. CDR3 coding DNA: TGTGCCAGCAGCCGATCATTTGACAGCTCTGGGGCCAACGTCCTGACTTTC. This chain links TRBV2 with TRBJ2-6, with a weak D call TRBD1 (5 bases). CDR3 length equals 17 residues. V lost 6 bases and J 0 bases, leaving 15 bases between the germline ends. Germline lookup yields CDR1 SNHLY and CDR2 FYNNEI.

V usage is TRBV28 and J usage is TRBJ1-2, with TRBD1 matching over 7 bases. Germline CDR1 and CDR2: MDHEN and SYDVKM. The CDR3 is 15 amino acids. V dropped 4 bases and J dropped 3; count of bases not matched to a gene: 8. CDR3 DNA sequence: TGTGCCAGCAGTTCTCTTGACAGGGAGGACTATGGCTACACCTTC. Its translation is CASSSLDREDYGYTF.

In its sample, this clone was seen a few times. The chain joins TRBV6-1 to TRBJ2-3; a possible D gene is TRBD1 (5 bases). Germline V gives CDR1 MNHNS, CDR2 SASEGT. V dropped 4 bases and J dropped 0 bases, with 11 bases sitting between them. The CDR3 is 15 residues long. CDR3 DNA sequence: TGTGCCAGCAGTGTGGGGCCGACTAGCACAGATACGCAGTATTTT. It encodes CASSVGPTSTDTQYF.

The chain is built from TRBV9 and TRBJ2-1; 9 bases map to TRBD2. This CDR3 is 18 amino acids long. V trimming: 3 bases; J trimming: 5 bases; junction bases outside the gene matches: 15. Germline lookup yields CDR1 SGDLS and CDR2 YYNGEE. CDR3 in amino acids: CASSERPDGGRANNEQFF. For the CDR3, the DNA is TGTGCCAGCAGCGAGAGACCAGACGGCGGGAGGGCCAACAATGAGCAGTTCTTC. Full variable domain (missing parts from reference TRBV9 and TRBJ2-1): DSGVTQTPKHLITATGQRVTLRCSPRSGDLSVYWYQQSLDQGLQFLIQYYNGEERAKGNILERFSAQQFPDLHSELNLSSLELGDSALYFCASSERPDGGRANNEQFFGPGTRLTVL.

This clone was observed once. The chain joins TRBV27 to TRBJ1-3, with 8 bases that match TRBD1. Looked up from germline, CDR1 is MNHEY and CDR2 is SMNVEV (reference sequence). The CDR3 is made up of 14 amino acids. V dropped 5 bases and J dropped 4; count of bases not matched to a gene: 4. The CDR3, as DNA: TGTGCCAGCAGTCCTTACAGGGGGGGAAACACCATATATTTT. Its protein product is CASSPYRGGNTIYF.

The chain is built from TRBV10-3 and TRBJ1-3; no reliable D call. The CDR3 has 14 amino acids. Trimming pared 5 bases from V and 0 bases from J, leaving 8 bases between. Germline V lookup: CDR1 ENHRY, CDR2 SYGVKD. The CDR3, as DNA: TGTGCCATCAGTAGAGAGGACTCTGGAAACACCATATATTTT. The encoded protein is CAISREDSGNTIYF.

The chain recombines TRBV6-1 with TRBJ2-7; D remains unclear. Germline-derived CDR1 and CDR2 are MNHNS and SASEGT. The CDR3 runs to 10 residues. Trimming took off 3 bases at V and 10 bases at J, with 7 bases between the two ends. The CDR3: CASSDLPQYF. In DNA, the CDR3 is TGTGCCAGCAGTGACCTCCCCCAGTACTTC.

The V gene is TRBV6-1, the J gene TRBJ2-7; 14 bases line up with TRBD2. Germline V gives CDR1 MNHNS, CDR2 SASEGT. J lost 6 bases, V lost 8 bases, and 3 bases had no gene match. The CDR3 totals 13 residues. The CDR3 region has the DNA TGTGCCAGCGGTGGGACTAGCGGGGGCGAGCAGTACTTC. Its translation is CASGGTSGGEQYF.

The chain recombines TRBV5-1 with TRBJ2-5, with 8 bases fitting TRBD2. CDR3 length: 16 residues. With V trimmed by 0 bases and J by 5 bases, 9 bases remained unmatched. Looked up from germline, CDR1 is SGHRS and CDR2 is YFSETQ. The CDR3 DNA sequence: TGCGCCAGCAGCTTGGGCCCGGGAGGGCCAGGGGAGACCCAGTACTTC. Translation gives CASSLGPGGPGETQYF.